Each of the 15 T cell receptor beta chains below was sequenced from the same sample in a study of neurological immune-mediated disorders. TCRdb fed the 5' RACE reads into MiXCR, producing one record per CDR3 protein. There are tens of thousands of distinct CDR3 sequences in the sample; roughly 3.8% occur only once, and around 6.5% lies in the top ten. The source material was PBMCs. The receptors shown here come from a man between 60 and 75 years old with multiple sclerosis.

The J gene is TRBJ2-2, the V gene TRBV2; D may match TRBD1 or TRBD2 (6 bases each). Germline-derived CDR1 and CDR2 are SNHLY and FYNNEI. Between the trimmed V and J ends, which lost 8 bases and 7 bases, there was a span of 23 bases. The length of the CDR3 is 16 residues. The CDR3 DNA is TGTGCCAGCGGCAAATTTTTGGGGGGCCCAAGCGGGGAGCTGTTTTTT. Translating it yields CASGKFLGGPSGELFF. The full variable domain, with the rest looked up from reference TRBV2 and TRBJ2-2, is EPEVTQTPSHQVTQMGQEVILRCVPISNHLYFYWYRQILGQKVEFLVSFYNNEISEKSEIFDDQFSVERPDGSNFTLKIRSTKLEDSAMYFCASGKFLGGPSGELFFGEGSRLTVL.

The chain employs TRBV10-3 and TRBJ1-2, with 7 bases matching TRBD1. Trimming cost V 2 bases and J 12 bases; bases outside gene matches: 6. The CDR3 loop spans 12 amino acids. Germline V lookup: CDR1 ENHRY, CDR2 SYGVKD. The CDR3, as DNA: TGTGCCATCAGTGAGCCCACAGGGGTCGACACCTTC. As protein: CAISEPTGVDTF.

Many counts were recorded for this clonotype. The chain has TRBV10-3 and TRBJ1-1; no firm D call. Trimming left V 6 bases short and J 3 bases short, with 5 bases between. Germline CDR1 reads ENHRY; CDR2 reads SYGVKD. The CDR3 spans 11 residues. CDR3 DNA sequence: TGTGCCATCAGCCGCGACACTGAAGCTTTCTTT. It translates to CAISRDTEAFF.

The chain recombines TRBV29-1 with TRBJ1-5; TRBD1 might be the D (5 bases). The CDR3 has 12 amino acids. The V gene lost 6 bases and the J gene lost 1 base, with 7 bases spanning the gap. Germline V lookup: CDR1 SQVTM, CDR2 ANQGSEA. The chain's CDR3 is CSVRDSNQPQHF. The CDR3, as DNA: TGCAGCGTGAGGGACAGCAATCAGCCCCAGCATTTT.

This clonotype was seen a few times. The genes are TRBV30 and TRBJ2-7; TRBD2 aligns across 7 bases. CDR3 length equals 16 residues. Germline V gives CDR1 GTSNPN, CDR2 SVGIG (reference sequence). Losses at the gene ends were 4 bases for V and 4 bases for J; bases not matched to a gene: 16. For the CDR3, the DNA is TGTGCCTGGAAGGGGAGCGGGACCCGGAGGGTGTACGAGCAGTACTTC. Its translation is CAWKGSGTRRVYEQYF.

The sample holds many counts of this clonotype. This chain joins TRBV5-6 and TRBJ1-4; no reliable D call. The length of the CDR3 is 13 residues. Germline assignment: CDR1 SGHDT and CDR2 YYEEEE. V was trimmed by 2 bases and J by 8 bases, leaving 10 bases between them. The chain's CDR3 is CASSLPTGEKLFF. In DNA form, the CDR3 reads TGTGCCAGCAGCTTACCGACGGGGGAAAAACTGTTTTTT.

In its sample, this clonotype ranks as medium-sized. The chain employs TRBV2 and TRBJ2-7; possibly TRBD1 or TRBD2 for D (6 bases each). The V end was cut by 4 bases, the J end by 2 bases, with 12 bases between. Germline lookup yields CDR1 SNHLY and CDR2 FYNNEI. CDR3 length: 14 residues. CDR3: CASSAEGVTYEQYF. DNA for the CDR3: TGTGCCAGCAGTGCGGAGGGGGTTACCTACGAGCAGTACTTC.

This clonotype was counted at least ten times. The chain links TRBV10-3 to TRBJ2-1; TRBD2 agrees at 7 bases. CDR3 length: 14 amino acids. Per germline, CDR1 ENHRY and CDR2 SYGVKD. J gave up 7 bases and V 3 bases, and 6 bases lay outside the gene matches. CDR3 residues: CAISDLGEGNEQFF. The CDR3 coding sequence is TGTGCCATCAGTGATTTGGGGGAGGGAAATGAGCAGTTCTTC.

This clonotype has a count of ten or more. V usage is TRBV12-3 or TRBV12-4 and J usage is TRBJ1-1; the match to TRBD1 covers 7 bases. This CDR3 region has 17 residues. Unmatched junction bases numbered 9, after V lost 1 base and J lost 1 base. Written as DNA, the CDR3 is TGTGCCAGCAGTTTAGAGGGGAGGGGGCGACGGAACACTGAAGCTTTCTTT. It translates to CASSLEGRGRRNTEAFF.

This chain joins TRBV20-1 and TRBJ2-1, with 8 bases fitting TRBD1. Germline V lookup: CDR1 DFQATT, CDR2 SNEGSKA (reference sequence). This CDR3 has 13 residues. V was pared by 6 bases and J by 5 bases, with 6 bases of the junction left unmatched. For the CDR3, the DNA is TGCAGTGCCGGACAGGGATTAAACAATGAGCAGTTCTTC. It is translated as CSAGQGLNNEQFF.

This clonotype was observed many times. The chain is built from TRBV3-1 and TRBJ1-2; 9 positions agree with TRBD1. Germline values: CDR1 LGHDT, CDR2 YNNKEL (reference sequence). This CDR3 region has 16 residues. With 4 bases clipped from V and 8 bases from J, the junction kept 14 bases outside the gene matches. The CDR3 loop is CASSPRSAGTGWGYTF. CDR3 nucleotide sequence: TGTGCCAGCAGCCCGCGATCAGCCGGGACAGGGTGGGGCTACACCTTC.

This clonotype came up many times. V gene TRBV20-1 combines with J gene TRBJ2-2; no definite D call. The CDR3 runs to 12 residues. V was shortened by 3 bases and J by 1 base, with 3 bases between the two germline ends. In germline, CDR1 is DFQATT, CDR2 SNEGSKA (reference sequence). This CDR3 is CSASGNTGELFF. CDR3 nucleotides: TGCAGTGCTAGCGGGAACACCGGGGAGCTGTTTTTT.

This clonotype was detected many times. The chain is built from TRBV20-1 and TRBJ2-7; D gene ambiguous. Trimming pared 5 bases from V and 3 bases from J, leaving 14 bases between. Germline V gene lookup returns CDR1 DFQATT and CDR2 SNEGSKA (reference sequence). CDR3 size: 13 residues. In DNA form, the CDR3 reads TGCAGTGCTCAAACTACCGAATACTACGAGCAGTACTTC. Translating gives CSAQTTEYYEQYF.

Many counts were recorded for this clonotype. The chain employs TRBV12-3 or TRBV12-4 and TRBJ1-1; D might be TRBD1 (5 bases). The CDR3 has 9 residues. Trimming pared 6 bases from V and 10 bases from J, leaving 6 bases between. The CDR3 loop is CASRGGAFF. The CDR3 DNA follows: TGTGCCAGCAGGGGGGGAGCTTTCTTT.

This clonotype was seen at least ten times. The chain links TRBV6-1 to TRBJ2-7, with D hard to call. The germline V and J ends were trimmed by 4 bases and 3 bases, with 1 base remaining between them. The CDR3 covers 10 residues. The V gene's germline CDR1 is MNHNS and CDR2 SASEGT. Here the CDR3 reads CASSVYEQYF. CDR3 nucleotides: TGTGCCAGCAGTGTCTACGAGCAGTACTTC.